This T cell receptor (beta chain) was sequenced for a study of cytomegalovirus exposure and HLA in healthy donors. Findings of the study overall: The CMV antigen specificity of a few CMV-associated chains was confirmed through in vitro analysis. Researchers reported in a later analysis that common viral pathogens appeared linked to several top clusters. A later examination showed that TCR association rates differed by HLA locus, with DRB1 most and HLA-C fewest.

Unrecorded immune exposures were likely, despite nominal health at sampling. Turning to this clone: Its antigen is as yet unknown.

The PCR employed 60 Vbeta primers together with 13 Jbeta primers. The data were produced by immunoSEQ multiplex PCR, yet TCRdb's version contains in-frame clones alone and is incomplete. The sample carries over 35,000 clones, 68% recorded once. CDR3 length: 15 amino acids. Unmatched junction bases numbered 6, after V lost 4 bases and J lost 3 bases. Germline CDR1 SGHVS, CDR2 FQNEAQ. The chain couples TRBV7-8 to TRBJ1-5; 7 bases line up with TRBD1. Sample: PBMCs. This clonotype was sampled from a man aged 40-50 years in good health and CMV-seronegative. DNA of the CDR3: TGTGCCAGCAGCTCCCGGGGACAGTACAATCAGCCCCAGCATTTT. Its protein product is CASSSRGQYNQPQHF.